Below are 3 T cell receptor beta chains sequenced from a single sample in a study of CD8 T cells in Susac syndrome (dated by TCRdb to between 2018 and 2021). Library method: the immunoSEQ multiplex PCR assay. RNA was extracted with the RNeasy kit and roughly 0.45 to 1 ug was reverse transcribed using random hexamers. TCRdb's own reprocessing of the public reads used fastp at Q25 and MiXCR and kept productive beta chains. Rows merge per CDR3 protein into single entries with the most common DNA and genes. For this sample there are about 300,000 distinct CDR3 sequences; 65% to 90% appear just once. Around 0.2% of the sample comes from the top ten. Sequences were obtained from CD8+ T cells from PBMCs. The origin of the receptors is a human donor with multiple sclerosis.

This sequence joins TRBV15 and TRBJ1-2; the match to TRBD1 covers 8 bases. This CDR3 spans 16 amino acids. V dropped 3 bases and J dropped 4; count of bases not matched to a gene: 10. The germline gives CDR1 LNHNV, CDR2 YYDKDF (reference sequence). The CDR3 region has the DNA TGTGCCACCAGCAGTGGATCGGGACAGGTGGTCTATGGCTACACCTTC. This sequence encodes CATSSGSGQVVYGYTF.

This clonotype was picked up a small number of times. This chain connects TRBV18 to TRBJ2-7; 7 bases align to TRBD2. Losses at the gene ends were 3 bases for V and 0 bases for J; bases not matched to a gene: 5. The CDR3 has 15 residues. In germline, CDR1 is KGHSH, CDR2 LQKENI. CDR3 region: CASSPELALSYEQYF. In DNA form, the CDR3 reads TGTGCCAGCTCACCGGAACTAGCGCTCTCCTACGAGCAGTACTTC. Full variable domain (outside the CDR3, taken from reference TRBV18 and TRBJ2-7): NAGVMQNPRHLVRRRGQEARLRCSPMKGHSHVYWYRQLPEEGLKFMVYLQKENIIDESGMPKERFSAEFPKEGPSILRIQQVVRGDSAAYFCASSPELALSYEQYFGPGTRLTVT.

This clonotype was found a few times. The chain has TRBV6-5 and TRBJ2-7; 8 bases agree with TRBD2. The ends lost 1 base at V and 3 bases at J; junction bases unmatched: 8. CDR1 and CDR2 from the germline V gene are MNHEY and SVGAGI. This CDR3 contains 16 residues. DNA for the CDR3: TGTGCCAGCAGTTACTTTGGCGGGAGGTCGATCTACGAGCAGTACTTC. Its translation: CASSYFGGRSIYEQYF.